The clone carrying this T cell receptor beta chain was counted between two and nine times. No antigen is known for it. The entry originates in a study of beta chain features in type 1 diabetes. Findings of the study overall: Researchers could not determine here whether HLA type influences TCRB rearrangement. cDNA sequencing could over-represent cells with high TCR expression. Shorter TCRB CDR3s, moderately but significantly so, were found in Type 1 diabetes patients in all four CD4+ subsets. PCR might preferentially amplify shorter templates, equally in patients and controls.

The entirety of the isolated RNA underwent reverse transcription, so expressed TCRB transcripts were sequenced. Sequenced by immunoSEQ multiplex PCR; TCRdb stores in-frame clones only, minus some. The table records about 52,000 clones, under 45% of them present only once. The V end lost 4 bases, the J end lost 3 bases, and 12 bases lay between the germline ends. Germline V gene sequence: CDR1 LNHDA, CDR2 SQIVND (reference sequence). This CDR3 is built from 14 residues. Sorting of CD4+ naive, central memory, regulatory and stem cell-like memory cells was performed via CD45RO/CCR7/CD25/CD127/CD95/CD27.

The sequenced material came from Tregs from blood. V gene TRBV19 combines with J gene TRBJ1-2; TRBD1 might be the D (5 bases). The clonotype comes from a man aged 30 to 45 with type 1 diabetes. DNA for the CDR3: TGTGCCAGTAGTAATGACAGATACGACTATGGCTACACCTTC. Encoded protein: CASSNDRYDYGYTF.